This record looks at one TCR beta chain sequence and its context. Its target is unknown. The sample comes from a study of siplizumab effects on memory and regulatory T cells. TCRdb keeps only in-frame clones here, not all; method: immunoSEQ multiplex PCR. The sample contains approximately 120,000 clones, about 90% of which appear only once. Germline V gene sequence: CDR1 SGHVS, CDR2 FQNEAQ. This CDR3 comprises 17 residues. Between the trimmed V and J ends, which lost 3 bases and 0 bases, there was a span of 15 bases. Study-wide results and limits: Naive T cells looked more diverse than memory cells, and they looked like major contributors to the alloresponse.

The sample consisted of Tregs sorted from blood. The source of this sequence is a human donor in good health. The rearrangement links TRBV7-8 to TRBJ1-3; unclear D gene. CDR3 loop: CASSFNLGGISGNTIYF. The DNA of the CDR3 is TGTGCCAGCAGCTTTAATCTGGGAGGGATCTCTGGAAACACCATATATTTT.